This is a list of T cell receptor beta chains from one sample in a study of T cells in Graves' hyperthyroidism and ophthalmopathy. TCRdb fed the multiplex PCR reads into MiXCR, producing one record per CDR3 protein. Of roughly 180,000 distinct CDR3 sequences listed, around 15% are singletons. Sequencing used blood. All receptors come from a woman in her forties or fifties with Graves' hyperthyroidism. Each CDR3 is given with its conserved first and last residue. The D gene is left open where the match is weak. Rows may omit the clone size; those that give it use once, few, many or a size class.

TRBV6-5	-	TRBJ2-3	-	CASSYASPGAGPDTQYF	TGTGCCAGCAGTTACGCCTCGCCCGGGGCCGGGCCAGATACGCAGTATTTT
TRBV20-1	many	TRBJ2-7	-	CSAVVGGSYEQYF	TGCAGTGCTGTGGTCGGGGGCTCCTACGAGCAGTACTTC
TRBV3-1	-	TRBJ1-1	-	CASSPSGQGNTEAFF	TGTGCCAGCAGCCCCTCTGGGCAGGGAAACACTGAAGCTTTCTTT
TRBV20-1	many	TRBJ1-6	-	CSSFSSNSPLHF	TGCAGCAGCTTTTCGAGTAATTCACCCCTCCACTTT
TRBV28	many	TRBJ1-4	-	CASSSDEKLFF	TGTGCCAGCAGTTCGGATGAAAAACTGTTTTTT
TRBV28	many	TRBJ1-3	-	CASSSGTSGNTIYF	TGTGCCAGCAGTTCCGGGACTTCTGGAAACACCATATATTTT
TRBV11-2	-	TRBJ2-5	TRBD1	CASSLDSRGHETQYF	TGTGCCAGCAGCTTAGATAGCAGGGGGCACGAGACCCAGTACTTC
TRBV2	-	TRBJ2-1	-	CASSQSDEQFF	TGTGCCAGCAGTCAGTCTGATGAGCAGTTCTTC
TRBV20-1	many	TRBJ1-3	-	CSAPRGAGIGPGNTIYF	TGCAGTGCTCCACGGGGGGCAGGGATCGGTCCTGGAAACACCATATATTTT
TRBV2	-	TRBJ1-4	TRBD1	CASRRQGVTNEKLFF	TGTGCCAGCAGACGACAGGGGGTAACTAATGAAAAACTGTTTTTT
TRBV20-1	many	TRBJ1-1	-	CSASTPGHSTTEAFF	TGCAGTGCTAGTACCCCGGGACACAGTACCACTGAAGCTTTCTTT
TRBV12-3/TRBV12-4	many	TRBJ2-3	TRBD1	CASSRGQGRITDTQYF	TGTGCCAGCAGTAGGGGACAGGGCAGAATAACAGATACGCAGTATTTT
TRBV5-1	many	TRBJ1-6	-	CASSLDWASNSPLHF	TGCGCCAGCAGCTTGGACTGGGCATCTAATTCACCCCTCCACTTT
TRBV20-1	many	TRBJ2-5	TRBD1	CSAWDRGIGTQYF	TGCAGTGCGTGGGACAGGGGGATTGGGACCCAGTACTTC
TRBV5-1	few	TRBJ2-2	-	CASSLAQGNTGELFF	TGCGCCAGCAGCTTGGCACAGGGAAACACCGGGGAGCTGTTTTTT
TRBV27	many	TRBJ1-5	-	CASSLSNNQPQHF	TGTGCCAGCAGTTTATCTAACAATCAGCCCCAGCATTTT
TRBV7-3	-	TRBJ1-2	-	CASSLIGGADYGYTF	TGTGCCAGCAGCTTAATCGGGGGCGCCGACTATGGCTACACCTTC
TRBV12-3/TRBV12-4	-	TRBJ2-3	-	CASSLLGARDTQYF	TGTGCCAGCAGTTTACTGGGGGCGAGAGATACGCAGTATTTT
TRBV20-1	many	TRBJ1-1	-	CSARVGGWENTEAFF	TGCAGTGCTAGAGTCGGGGGCTGGGAGAACACTGAAGCTTTCTTT
TRBV5-1	many	TRBJ1-1	-	CASSLEGPEAEAFF	TGCGCCAGCAGCTTGGAAGGGCCGGAGGCTGAAGCTTTCTTT
TRBV7-2	many	TRBJ1-2	TRBD1	CASSLGGQGQYGYTF	TGTGCCAGCAGCTTAGGGGGACAGGGGCAATATGGCTACACCTTC
TRBV28	many	TRBJ2-3	-	CASSRSSTDTQYF	TGTGCCAGCAGTCGATCTAGCACAGATACGCAGTATTTT